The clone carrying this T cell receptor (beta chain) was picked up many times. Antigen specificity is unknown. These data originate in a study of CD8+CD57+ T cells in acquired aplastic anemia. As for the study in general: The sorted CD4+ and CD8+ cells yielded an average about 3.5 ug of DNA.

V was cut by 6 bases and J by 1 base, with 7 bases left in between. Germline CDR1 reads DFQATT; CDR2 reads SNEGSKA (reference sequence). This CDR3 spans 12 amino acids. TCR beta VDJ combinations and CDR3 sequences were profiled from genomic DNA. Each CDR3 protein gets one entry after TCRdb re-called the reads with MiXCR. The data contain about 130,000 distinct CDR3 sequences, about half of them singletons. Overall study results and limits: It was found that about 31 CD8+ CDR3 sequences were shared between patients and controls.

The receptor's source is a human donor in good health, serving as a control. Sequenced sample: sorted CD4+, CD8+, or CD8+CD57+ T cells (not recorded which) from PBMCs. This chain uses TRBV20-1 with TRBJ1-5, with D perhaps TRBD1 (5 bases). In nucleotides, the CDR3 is TGCAGTGCCAGGGAAAGCAATCAGCCCCAGCATTTT. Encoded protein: CSARESNQPQHF.